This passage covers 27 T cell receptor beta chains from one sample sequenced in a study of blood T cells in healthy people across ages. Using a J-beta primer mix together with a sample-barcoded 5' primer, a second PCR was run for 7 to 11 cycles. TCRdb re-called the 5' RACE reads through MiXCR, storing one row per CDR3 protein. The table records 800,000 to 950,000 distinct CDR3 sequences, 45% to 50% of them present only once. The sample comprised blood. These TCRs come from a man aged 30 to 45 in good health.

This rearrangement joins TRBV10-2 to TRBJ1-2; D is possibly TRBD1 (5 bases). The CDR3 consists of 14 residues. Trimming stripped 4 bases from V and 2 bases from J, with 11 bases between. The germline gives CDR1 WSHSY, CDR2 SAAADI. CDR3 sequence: CASSVVRDNYGYTF. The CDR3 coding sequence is TGCGCCAGCAGTGTGGTCCGGGACAACTATGGCTACACCTTC.

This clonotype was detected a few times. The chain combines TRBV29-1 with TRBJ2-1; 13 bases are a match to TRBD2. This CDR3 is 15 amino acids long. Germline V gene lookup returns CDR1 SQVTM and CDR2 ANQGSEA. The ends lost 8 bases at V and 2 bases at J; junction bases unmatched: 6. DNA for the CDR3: TGCAGCATTACCGGACTAGCGGGGGCCTACAATGAGCAGTTCTTC. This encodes CSITGLAGAYNEQFF.

In nucleotides, the CDR3 is TGCGCCAGTTACCGGGCGATGTCGCCAGATACGCAGTATTTT. This codes for CASYRAMSPDTQYF. The chain has TRBV5-1 and TRBJ2-3; the D is unclear. CDR1 and CDR2 from the germline V gene are SGHRS and YFSETQ. This CDR3 is built from 14 residues. The V end lost 8 bases, the J end lost 4 bases, and 17 bases lay between the germline ends.

The CDR3 region is CSVEELAGGRLRGTDTQYF. As DNA, the CDR3 is TGCAGCGTTGAAGAATTGGCGGGGGGCCGACTCCGCGGAACAGATACGCAGTATTTT. The genes are TRBV29-1 and TRBJ2-3; 8 bases are a match to TRBD2. Trimming cost V 0 bases and J 3 bases; bases outside gene matches: 17. Germline CDR1 SQVTM, CDR2 ANQGSEA. The length of the CDR3 is 19 residues.

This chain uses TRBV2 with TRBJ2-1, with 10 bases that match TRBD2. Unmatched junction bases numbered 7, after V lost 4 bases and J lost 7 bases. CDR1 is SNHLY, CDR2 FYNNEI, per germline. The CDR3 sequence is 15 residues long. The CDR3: CASSGQAGGGNEQFF. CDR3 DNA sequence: TGTGCCAGCAGTGGCCAAGCGGGGGGGGGGAATGAGCAGTTCTTC.

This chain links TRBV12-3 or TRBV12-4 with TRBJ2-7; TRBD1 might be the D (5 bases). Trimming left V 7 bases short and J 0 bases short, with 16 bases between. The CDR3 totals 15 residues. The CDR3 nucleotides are TGTGCCAGCACCCTGGGGCAGGCGAGCTCCTACGAGCAGTACTTC. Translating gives CASTLGQASSYEQYF.

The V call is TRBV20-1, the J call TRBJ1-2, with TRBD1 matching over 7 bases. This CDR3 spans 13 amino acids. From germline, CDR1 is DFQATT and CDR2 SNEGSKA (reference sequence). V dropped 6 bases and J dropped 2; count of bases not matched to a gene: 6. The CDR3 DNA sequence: TGCAGTGCCCCGAGACAGGGCAACTATGGCTACACCTTC. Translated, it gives CSAPRQGNYGYTF.

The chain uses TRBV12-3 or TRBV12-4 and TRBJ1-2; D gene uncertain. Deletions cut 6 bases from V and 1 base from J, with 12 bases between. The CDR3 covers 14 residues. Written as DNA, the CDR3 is TGTGCCAGCAGCCGGACGGCGATTAACTATGGCTACACCTTC. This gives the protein CASSRTAINYGYTF.

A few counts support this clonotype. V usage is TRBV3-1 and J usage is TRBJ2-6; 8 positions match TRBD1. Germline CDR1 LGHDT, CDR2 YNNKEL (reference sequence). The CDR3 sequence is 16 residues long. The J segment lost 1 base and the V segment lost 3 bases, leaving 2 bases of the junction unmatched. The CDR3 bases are TGTGCCAGCAGCCACGGACAGGGTTCTGGGGCCAACGTCCTGACTTTC. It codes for CASSHGQGSGANVLTF. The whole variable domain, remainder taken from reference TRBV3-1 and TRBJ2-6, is DTAVSQTPKYLVTQMGNDKSIKCEQNLGHDTMYWYKQDSKKFLKIMFSYNNKELIINETVPNRFSPKSPDKAHLNLHINSLELGDSAVYFCASSHGQGSGANVLTFGAGSRLTVL.

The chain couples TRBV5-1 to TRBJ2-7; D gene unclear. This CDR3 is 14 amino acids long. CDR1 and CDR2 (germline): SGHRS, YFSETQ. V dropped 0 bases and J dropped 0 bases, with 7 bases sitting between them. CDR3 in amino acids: CASSLAANSYEQYF. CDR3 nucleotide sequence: TGCGCCAGCAGCTTGGCCGCAAACTCCTACGAGCAGTACTTC.

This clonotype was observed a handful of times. The CDR3 DNA reads as TGTGCCAGCAGTACTCAAGGGTCCAGCAATCAGCCCCAGCATTTT. Protein product: CASSTQGSSNQPQHF. The V and J genes are TRBV12-3 or TRBV12-4 and TRBJ1-5; D gene ambiguous. Trimming stripped 5 bases from V and 1 base from J, with 12 bases between. This CDR3 spans 15 amino acids.

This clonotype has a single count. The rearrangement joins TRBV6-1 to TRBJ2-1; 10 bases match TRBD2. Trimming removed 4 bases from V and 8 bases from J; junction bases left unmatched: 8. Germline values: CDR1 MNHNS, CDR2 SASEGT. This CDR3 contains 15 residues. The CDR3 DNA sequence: TGTGCCAGCAGTGTCTGGGCTAGCGGGAGCTATGAGCAGTTCTTC. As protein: CASSVWASGSYEQFF.

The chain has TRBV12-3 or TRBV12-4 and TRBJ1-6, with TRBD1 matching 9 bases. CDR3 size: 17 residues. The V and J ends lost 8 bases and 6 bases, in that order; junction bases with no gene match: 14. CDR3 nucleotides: TGTGCCAGCGGGGAATACAGGGGGCGCGGTTTTAATTCACCCCTCCACTTT. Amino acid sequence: CASGEYRGRGFNSPLHF.

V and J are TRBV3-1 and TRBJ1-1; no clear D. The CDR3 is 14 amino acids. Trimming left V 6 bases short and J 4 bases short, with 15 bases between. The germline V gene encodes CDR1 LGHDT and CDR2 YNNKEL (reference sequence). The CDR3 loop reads CASRRSSWGTEAFF. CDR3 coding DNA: TGTGCCAGCAGGCGGTCGTCTTGGGGCACTGAAGCTTTCTTT.

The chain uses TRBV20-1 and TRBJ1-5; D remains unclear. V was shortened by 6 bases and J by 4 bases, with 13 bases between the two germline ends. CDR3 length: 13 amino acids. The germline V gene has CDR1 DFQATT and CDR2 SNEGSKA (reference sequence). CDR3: CSAKRAGNQPQHF. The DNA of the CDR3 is TGCAGTGCCAAACGGGCCGGTAATCAGCCCCAGCATTTT.

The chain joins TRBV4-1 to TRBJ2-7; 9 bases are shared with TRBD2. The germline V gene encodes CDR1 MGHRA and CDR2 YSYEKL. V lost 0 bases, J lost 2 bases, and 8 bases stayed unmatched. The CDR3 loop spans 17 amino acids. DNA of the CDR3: TGCGCCAGCAGCCAAGATGGTGCGGGGGGGCAGACCTACGAGCAGTACTTC. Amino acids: CASSQDGAGGQTYEQYF.

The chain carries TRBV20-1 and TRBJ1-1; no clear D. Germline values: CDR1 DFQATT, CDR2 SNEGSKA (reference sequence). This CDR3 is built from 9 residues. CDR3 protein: CRQTPEAFF. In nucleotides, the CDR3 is TGCAGACAAACCCCTGAAGCTTTCTTT.

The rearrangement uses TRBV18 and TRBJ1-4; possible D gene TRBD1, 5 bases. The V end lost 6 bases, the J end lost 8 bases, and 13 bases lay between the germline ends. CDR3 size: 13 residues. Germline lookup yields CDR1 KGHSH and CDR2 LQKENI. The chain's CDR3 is CASSLAGLEKLFF. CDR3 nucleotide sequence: TGTGCCAGCTCCCTGGCAGGGTTGGAAAAACTGTTTTTT.

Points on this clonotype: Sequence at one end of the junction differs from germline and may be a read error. CDR3 in DNA: TGTGCCACCAGCAGAGATAGGGACACTAGTGGCCACACCTTC. It codes for CATSRDRDTSGHTF. This chain connects TRBV15 to TRBJ1-2, with D tentatively TRBD1 (6 bases). Germline V gene sequence: CDR1 LNHNV, CDR2 YYDKDF (reference sequence). CDR3 length: 14 residues.

In nucleotides, the CDR3 is TGTGCCAGCAGCTTACAGTCCCATTCCACCTACGAGCAGTACTTC. Translation: CASSLQSHSTYEQYF. This chain links TRBV7-9 with TRBJ2-7; D uncertain. The CDR3 has 15 amino acids. Trimming took off 2 bases at V and 2 bases at J, with 13 bases between the two ends. Per the germline V gene, CDR1 is SEHNR and CDR2 is FQNEAQ (reference sequence). The entire variable domain, with the rest obtained from reference TRBV7-9 and TRBJ2-7, is as follows: DTGVSQNPRHKITKRGQNVTFRCDPISEHNRLYWYRQTLGQGPEFLTYFQNEAQLEKSRLLSDRFSAERPKGSFSTLEIQRTEQGDSAMYLCASSLQSHSTYEQYFGPGTRLTVT.

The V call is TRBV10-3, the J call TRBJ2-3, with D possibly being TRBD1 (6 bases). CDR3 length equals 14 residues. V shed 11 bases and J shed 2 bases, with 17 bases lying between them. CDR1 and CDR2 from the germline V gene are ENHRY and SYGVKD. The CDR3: CALGADKDTDTQYF. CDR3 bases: TGTGCCCTGGGGGCGGATAAAGACACAGATACGCAGTATTTT.

CDR3 DNA: TGCAGTGCTAGAGCCATTCTCCGGGGCCGAAGCACCGGGGAGCTGTTTTTT. It yields the protein CSARAILRGRSTGELFF. The chain employs TRBV20-1 and TRBJ2-2; the D call may be TRBD1 or TRBD2 (5 bases each). In germline, CDR1 is DFQATT, CDR2 SNEGSKA (reference sequence). V lost 1 base and J 4 bases, leaving 19 bases between the germline ends. The CDR3 consists of 17 residues.

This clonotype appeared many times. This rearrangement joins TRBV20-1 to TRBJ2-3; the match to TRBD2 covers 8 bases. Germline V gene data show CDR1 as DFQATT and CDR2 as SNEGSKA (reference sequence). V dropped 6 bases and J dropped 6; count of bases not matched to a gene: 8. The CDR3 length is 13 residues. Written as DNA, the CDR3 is TGCAGTGCCGGCGGGGGGAAAGGGGATACGCAGTATTTT. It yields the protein CSAGGGKGDTQYF.

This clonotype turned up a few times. The CDR3 nucleotides are TGTGCCAGCAGCCAGTTTTACTACGAGCAGTACTTC. Encoded protein: CASSQFYYEQYF. The chain recombines TRBV3-1 with TRBJ2-7, with D unclear. The germline V gene has CDR1 LGHDT and CDR2 YNNKEL (reference sequence). Trimming left V 3 bases short and J 3 bases short, with 6 bases between. The CDR3 covers 12 residues.

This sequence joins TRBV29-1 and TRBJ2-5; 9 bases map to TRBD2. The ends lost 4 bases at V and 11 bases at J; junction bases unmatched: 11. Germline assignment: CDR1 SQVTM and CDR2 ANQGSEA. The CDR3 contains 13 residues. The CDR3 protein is CSVAAGGFEEQYF. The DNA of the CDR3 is TGCAGCGTTGCGGCGGGGGGGTTTGAAGAGCAGTACTTC.

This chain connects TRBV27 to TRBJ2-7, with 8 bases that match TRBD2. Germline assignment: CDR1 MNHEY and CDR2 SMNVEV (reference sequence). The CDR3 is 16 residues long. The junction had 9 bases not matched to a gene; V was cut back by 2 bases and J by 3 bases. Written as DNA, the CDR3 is TGTGCCAGCAGTTTAGGCTGGACTAGCCCAATCTACGAGCAGTACTTC. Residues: CASSLGWTSPIYEQYF.

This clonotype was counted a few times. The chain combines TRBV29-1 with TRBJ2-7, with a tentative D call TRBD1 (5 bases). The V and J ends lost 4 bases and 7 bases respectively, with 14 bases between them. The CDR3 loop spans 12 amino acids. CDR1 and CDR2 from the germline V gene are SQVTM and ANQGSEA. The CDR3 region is CSVGWQGGEQYF. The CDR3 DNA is TGCAGCGTTGGTTGGCAGGGTGGGGAGCAGTACTTC.